The clone carrying this T cell receptor beta chain was counted at least ten times. Over 180 million TCR-beta sequences from 15-18 subjects were obtained in each sequencing run. TCRdb called the 5' RACE reads again in MiXCR, with one record for every CDR3 protein. The data show about 33,000 distinct CDR3 sequences, more than 1.3% seen once. The unsorted libraries originated from 2 million PBMCs kept at -80 C. V lost 5 bases to trimming and J lost 4 bases; unmatched junction nucleotides: 10. Germline CDR1 and CDR2: LGHDT and YNNKEL (reference sequence). The CDR3 covers 15 residues. This entry belongs to a study of neurological immune-mediated disorders. Background on the study: The study included around 34 multiple sclerosis patients, about 30 relapsing-remitting and 3 secondary progressive.

The chain uses TRBV3-1 and TRBJ1-2, with 7 bases identical to TRBD1. The clonotype originates from a woman in her thirties with multiple sclerosis. The sequenced sample was PBMCs. CDR3 sequence: CASSKQSRGAYGYTF. The CDR3, as DNA: TGTGCCAGCAGCAAACAGAGCAGGGGGGCCTATGGCTACACCTTC.